This note documents a single T cell receptor (beta chain) sequence. The data were obtained in a study of blood T cell repertoires in COVID-19. The protocol was immunoSEQ multiplex PCR, while the TCRdb copy is restricted to in-frame clones and leaves out a portion. The profile shows approximately 200,000 clones, 70% to 90% of them singletons. Germline lookup yields CDR1 SGDLS and CDR2 YYNGEE. V was pared by 3 bases and J by 1 base, with 16 bases between. The CDR3 runs 16 residues. The clonotype originates from a man aged 55 to 70 with acute or convalescent COVID-19. Sequenced input: peripheral blood. The V and J genes are TRBV9 and TRBJ2-5; a weak D match, TRBD1 (5 bases). CDR3 loop: CASSARSDSSQETQYF. The CDR3 DNA is TGTGCCAGCAGCGCGCGATCCGACAGTAGCCAAGAGACCCAGTACTTC.